This T cell receptor (beta chain) was identified in a study of cytomegalovirus exposure and HLA in healthy donors. The PCR contained 60 Vbeta and 13 Jbeta primers. Sequencing was performed with immunoSEQ multiplex PCR; in TCRdb, only in-frame clones are kept and a portion is missing. The table lists about 82,000 clones, less than 80% of them singletons. V was cut by 1 base and J by 4 bases, with 5 bases left in between. CDR3 length: 13 amino acids. CDR1 is SGHAT, CDR2 FQNNGV, per germline. Sample: PBMCs. This chain connects TRBV11-2 to TRBJ1-5, with D hard to call. This sequence was found in a human donor in good health. The CDR3 here is CASSLVSNQPQHF. The CDR3 DNA sequence: TGTGCCAGCAGCTTAGTCAGTAATCAGCCCCAGCATTTT.